This T cell receptor beta chain was sequenced in a study of cytomegalovirus exposure and HLA in healthy donors listed by TCRdb under 2017. Regarding the complete study: In an earlier analysis of 587 of the donors, 276 Gb of sequence data and 117 million unique TCR beta sequences from 180 million or so T cells were reported. Using immunosequencing, the study profiled T cell repertoires from fewer than 700 subjects and related those repertoires to cytomegalovirus serostatus. Among some 400 genotyped donors of the cohort, an average of about 220,000 unique TCR beta nucleotide sequences was sequenced per donor, of which 15% to 20% were non-productive. HLA typing included class I and class II loci at four-digit resolution. Donor age, sex, ethnicity and CMV serostatus were collected together with the repertoire data. Rather than using new phenotypic data, the later analysis identified candidate immune exposures from TCR beta sequences and from how often those sequences occurred across donors. Of the 398 genotyped donors, less than 85% were placed in the genetic ancestry cluster associated with self-reported Caucasian donors. To study patterns of TCR occurrence, a later analysis re-analyzed previously published TCR beta repertoires from 666 donors and added high-resolution HLA genotyping. Around 320 gigabases of sequencing data and around 87 million unique TCR sequences were included in an early release covering about 700 HLA-typed donors. Every discovery cohort repertoire had been produced on one sequencing platform. Because of strong linkage in the cohort, 5 or 6 DR-DQ haplotypes were treated as single units for association and clustering. Besides the first cohort of hundreds of subjects, a separate validation cohort made up of 90 to 150 different subjects was used. The number of typed donors differed by locus: roughly 620-640 for A, B, C, DRB1 and DQB1; 500 to 550 for DQA1; 600 to 610 for DPA1; and 450 to 480 for DPB1. In a later genetic analysis, genome-wide SNP genotypes for about 65% of the 666 donors were used, and that subset was treated as a discovery cohort. The study combined high-throughput TCR immunosequencing, statistical association of individual TCRs with disease status, and machine learning to predict cytomegalovirus infection status. The study aimed to test whether cataloging public T cell receptors could reveal signatures of past pathogen exposure. An earlier analysis of approximately 580 of the donors used high-throughput TCR beta sequencing to judge whether each TCR beta V gene segment behaved as functional or pseudogenic. Findings and caveats that apply to the study as a whole: A later analysis found that HLA-associated TCR beta chains were more clonally expanded and had lower generation probabilities than equally common non-associated chains. In a later analysis, several top co-occurrence clusters were reported to appear linked to parvovirus B19, influenza, CMV and Epstein-Barr virus. This cohort had only TCR beta chains sequenced, and the lack of alpha or paired-chain data limited which features could be detected. The sequencing pipeline was judged likely to have produced a cluster of highly shared sequence variants as a technical artifact. In a later analysis, the rate of TCR association differed among HLA loci, with DRB1 alleles having the most associated TCRs and HLA-C alleles having the fewest. When HLA alleles, especially DR and DQ, strongly co-occurred, attributing TCR associations to individual alleles was difficult. For the cohort, immune exposure information was limited to CMV serostatus. V-gene and J-gene trimming of TCR beta chains was associated with a missense DCLRE1C variant in a later genetic analysis, and the association was replicated in an independent cohort. The study gave a list of around 170 TCR beta chains associated with cytomegalovirus. Linkage disequilibrium might explain the correlated functional status among segregating V segments, but an unknown experimental factor could not be ruled out. An earlier analysis of 587 of the donors showed that most TCR beta V segments appeared in productive rearrangements either about 87% or about 30% of the time, which broadly matched IMGT annotations. Some IMGT-functional V segments, including TRBV6-2 and TRBV6-3, could not be distinguished by the 87-base-pair reads and were therefore excluded. Presence/absence analyses assumed roughly uniform sequencing depth across donors, an assumption that may not hold. Most TCR sequences were observed very rarely across donors, whereas some public TCRs were present in many individuals. The classifier was reported to diagnose cytomegalovirus status with high specificity and sensitivity in both the original cohort and the validation cohort. The authors suggested that the approach could potentially be extended to other disease states and immunological phenotypes. According to a later genetic analysis, donors in an Asian-associated ancestry cluster had fewer N-insertions in productive TCRs than the approximately 670-donor mean. A further reported finding was that TCR beta sequences accurately predicted the HLA-A and HLA-B alleles for most subjects in the first cohort. A later analysis associated some 17,000 TCR beta sequences with specific HLA alleles at a false discovery rate of 0.05. A later analysis found that most CMV-associated TCR beta chains appeared HLA-restricted, with HLA associations seemingly driven largely by CMV exposure. Because counts were too low, about 15 rarely observed V segments, including chromosome 9 orphons, were left out of the earlier analysis of approximately 500 of the donors. HLA typing was unavailable for some donors at each locus, so association tests used only the typed subset. A few of the identified cytomegalovirus-associated TCR beta chains were confirmed in vitro to be specific for cytomegalovirus antigens.

The cohort was made up of about 610 healthy bone marrow donors. Cohort members were all nominally healthy when sampled, although unrecorded immune exposures were likely present. The donor was CMV seronegative and was included in the group of over 300 seronegative cohort members. A peripheral blood sample was collected from each donor, and TCR beta sequencing was performed on peripheral blood mononuclear cells. Genomic DNA extraction from the blood cell samples was performed with the Qiagen DNeasy Blood Extraction Kit. As regards this clone: The target of this receptor is not known. There are no base qualities to consult, and no much larger clone falls within one base.

The CDR3 starts with the cysteine, ends with the phenylalanine, and has 16 residues. The CDR3 DNA has 48 bases and is translated from base 1. CDR1 and CDR2 (SGHTA, FQGNSA) derive from the germline V gene. Trimmed from V: 1 base; trimmed from J: 4 bases; junction bases lacking a gene match: 6. The library was produced with the immunoSEQ multiplex PCR assay. A mixture of 60 forward primers for TCR Vbeta segments and 13 reverse primers for TCR Jbeta segments was used in the multiplex PCR. The CDR3 region of rearranged TCR beta genes was amplified from genomic DNA by a multiplex PCR assay. On the Illumina HiSeq System, the amplified TCR beta libraries were sequenced as 87-base-pair reads. On the study's bioinformatics: A later analysis tallied 70 million to 100 million unique TCR beta chains across the 666 repertoires, and some 12 million of those chains were shared by two or more donors. To remove PCR and sequencing errors, raw reads were error-corrected and collapsed into unique sequences using a nearest-neighbor algorithm that merged closely related sequences. To assign V, D and J gene segments, CDR3 sequences were aligned to IMGT reference sequences. For a sequence to be retained, a match of at least six nucleotides was required to both a V gene segment and a J gene segment. A rearrangement counted as productive if the CDR3 had no stop codons and remained in frame with V and J, and every other rearrangement counted as non-productive. Following IMGT convention, CDR3 was defined as the stretch from the second conserved V-encoded cysteine to the conserved J-encoded phenylalanine. The earlier analysis of about 570 of the donors excluded any sequence lacking an unambiguous match to a single V gene segment. An earlier analysis of a few hundred of the donors classified V segments as functional when productive rearrangements were above 56.7% and as segregating when the standard deviation between donors was above 5%. A statistical classification framework was built for diagnosing cytomegalovirus status from the catalog of TCR beta chain sequences. A later analysis assigned V and J genes by comparing TCR nucleotide sequences with IMGT/GENE-DB human TR gene sequences. Using the TCRdist pipeline, a later analysis assigned CDR3 sequences along with most-parsimonious VDJ recombination scenarios. In a later analysis, each TCR beta chain was defined by its CDR3 amino acid sequence together with its V-gene family, and reads without a unique V-gene family were excluded. A later analysis removed several hundred highly shared, low-generation-probability nucleotide sequences to deal with suspected cross-contamination and a sequencing artifact. In a later analysis, a clonal expansion index for each public chain was calculated from normalized within-repertoire ranks of inferred template counts. A later analysis computed generation probabilities with a VDJ recombination model fitted to out-of-frame rearrangements, and checked the results against IGoR. In a later analysis, TCR-TCR, TCR-HLA and TCR-CMV co-occurrence was scored with hypergeometric tests, and a repertoire-size bias correction was applied to TCR pairs. False discovery rates were estimated in a later analysis by permuting HLA or CMV assignments 20 times. In a later analysis, co-occurring TCRs were grouped using DBSCAN, and TCRdist sequence similarity was added for clustering within HLA-allele-positive subsets. Repertoires with fewer than 30,000 or more than 120,000 public chains, plus five repertoires with anomalous nucleotide sharing, were excluded from co-occurrence clustering. Entries here come from immuneACCESS through TCRdb and include only in-frame sequences with V and J called. Some clones fail to appear in such tables; in the studies checked, an unresolved V gene covers under half of the shortfall, and the cause of the remainder is unknown. That table supplies the V and J calls and clone size; D and trimming were determined from the DNA. Present in this sample are some 90,000 clones, about two thirds of which were seen just once. Of the sample, roughly 2.8% is held by the ten largest clones.

This TCR derives from a man aged 50-59 years in good health and CMV-seronegative. Recombination connected TRBV7-2 to TRBJ2-3, with 9 central nucleotides matching TRBD2. Sequenced input: PBMCs. The CDR3 in this case is CASSLGGGRAADTQYF. The DNA is as follows: TGTGCCAGCAGCTTAGGAGGCGGGAGGGCCGCAGATACGCAGTATTTT.